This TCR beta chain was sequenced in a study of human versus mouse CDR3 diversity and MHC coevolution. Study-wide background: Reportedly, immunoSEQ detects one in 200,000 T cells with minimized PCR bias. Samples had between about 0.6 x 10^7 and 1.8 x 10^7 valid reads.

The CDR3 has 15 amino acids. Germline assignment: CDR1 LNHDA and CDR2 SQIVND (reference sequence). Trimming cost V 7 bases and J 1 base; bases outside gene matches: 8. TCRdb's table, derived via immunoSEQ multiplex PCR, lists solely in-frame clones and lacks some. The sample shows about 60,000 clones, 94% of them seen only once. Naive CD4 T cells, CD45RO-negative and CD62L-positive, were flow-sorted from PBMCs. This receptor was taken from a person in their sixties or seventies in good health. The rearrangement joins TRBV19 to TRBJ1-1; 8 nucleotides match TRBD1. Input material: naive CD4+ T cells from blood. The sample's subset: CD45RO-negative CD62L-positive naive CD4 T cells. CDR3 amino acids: CASTGQVLANTEAFF. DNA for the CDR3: TGTGCCAGTACGGGACAGGTCCTTGCGAACACTGAAGCTTTCTTT.